The next 27 T cell receptor beta chains were all read from a single sample in a study of shared clonotypes between healthy human individuals. Repertoires were generated with immunoSEQ multiplex PCR, while TCRdb's copy carries only in-frame clones and drops some. In the table there are some 1 million clones, 65% to 75% of which are singletons. Sequenced material: memory CD4+ T cells sorted from blood. Subset described: CD45RA-negative fraction. These receptors were obtained from a man between 18 and 35 years old in good health.

The V gene is TRBV5-4, the J gene TRBJ2-1; the D gene is possibly TRBD1 (5 bases). This CDR3 comprises 16 residues. V lost 0 bases and J 6 bases, leaving 16 bases between the germline ends. In germline, CDR1 is SGHNT, CDR2 YYREEE (reference sequence). CDR3 residues: CASSLDSGRARNEQFF. As DNA, the CDR3 is TGTGCCAGCAGCTTGGATTCGGGCAGGGCCCGCAATGAGCAGTTCTTC.

This chain connects TRBV29-1 to TRBJ1-1, with D unresolved. V lost 7 bases, J lost 3 bases, and 18 bases lay in between. The CDR3 spans 14 residues. Germline V gene sequence: CDR1 SQVTM, CDR2 ANQGSEA. CDR3 DNA: TGCAGCGCGCGGAATACCGGGGTCCACACTGAAGCTTTCTTT. Translating it yields CSARNTGVHTEAFF.

The chain links TRBV6-1 to TRBJ2-1, with 7 bases lining up with TRBD2. V shed 3 bases and J 3 bases; nucleotides not matched to a gene: 8. This CDR3 has 16 residues. Germline V gene lookup returns CDR1 MNHNS and CDR2 SASEGT. In DNA, the CDR3 is TGTGCCAGCAGTGAGACCGGGGGGAGAATCTACAATGAGCAGTTCTTC. Its protein is CASSETGGRIYNEQFF.

This clone was observed a single time. This chain uses TRBV5-5 with TRBJ2-7; 8 nucleotides agree with TRBD1. The CDR3 is made up of 15 amino acids. Germline V gene lookup returns CDR1 SGHKS and CDR2 YYEKEE (reference sequence). Trimming took 2 bases from V and 1 from J; bases not matched to a gene: 5. The CDR3: CASSFTGQESYEQYF. The CDR3 DNA follows: TGTGCCAGCAGCTTCACGGGACAGGAATCCTACGAGCAGTACTTC.

This clone was recorded a few times. The chain combines TRBV11-2 with TRBJ2-3; 10 bases agree with TRBD1. J lost 3 bases, V lost 5 bases, and 5 bases had no gene match. Germline CDR1 and CDR2: SGHAT and FQNNGV. This CDR3 contains 15 residues. Here the CDR3 reads CASSPWTGGTDTQYF. The CDR3 DNA follows: TGTGCCAGCAGCCCCTGGACAGGGGGGACAGATACGCAGTATTTT.

V gene TRBV2 combines with J gene TRBJ1-5; D gene uncertain. V shed 4 bases and J shed 7 bases, with 8 bases lying between them. Germline V gives CDR1 SNHLY, CDR2 FYNNEI. The CDR3 length is 12 residues. In DNA form, the CDR3 reads TGTGCCAGCAGTGCCGAGAGCCAGCCCCAGCATTTT. Translating gives CASSAESQPQHF. The full variable domain, rest sourced from reference TRBV2 and TRBJ1-5, is EPEVTQTPSHQVTQMGQEVILRCVPISNHLYFYWYRQILGQKVEFLVSFYNNEISEKSEIFDDQFSVERPDGSNFTLKIRSTKLEDSAMYFCASSAESQPQHFGDGTRLSIL.

The chain has TRBV7-2 and TRBJ1-4; tentatively, D is TRBD1 (6 bases). The V end was cut by 1 base, the J end by 7 bases, with 10 bases between. The CDR3 has 14 residues. Germline V gene sequence: CDR1 SGHTA, CDR2 FQGNSA. CDR3 sequence: CASSLDRAAEKLFF. As DNA, the CDR3 is TGTGCCAGCAGCTTAGACAGGGCGGCTGAAAAACTGTTTTTT.

This rearrangement joins TRBV7-9 to TRBJ2-1, with 7 positions matching TRBD2. The V gene end was trimmed by 5 bases and the J gene end by 7 bases; junction bases not matched to a gene: 14. The CDR3 spans 16 residues. Per the germline V gene, CDR1 is SEHNR and CDR2 is FQNEAQ (reference sequence). As DNA, the CDR3 is TGTGCCAGCAGCCACCAGCGGGGAGGGGTGAAGAATGAGCAGTTCTTC. Its translation: CASSHQRGGVKNEQFF.

The chain carries TRBV10-3 and TRBJ2-3, with D uncertain. The CDR3 totals 13 residues. Trimming shortened V by 0 bases and J by 4 bases, and 5 bases separated the two germline ends. The germline gives CDR1 ENHRY, CDR2 SYGVKD. The CDR3 loop reads CAISESAADTQYF. As DNA, the CDR3 is TGTGCCATCAGTGAGTCGGCGGCAGATACGCAGTATTTT.

The chain employs TRBV6-5 and TRBJ2-1, with D possibly matching TRBD1 (6 bases). V lost 5 bases, J lost 5 bases, and 13 bases lay in between. The CDR3 contains 14 residues. Germline V CDR1 and CDR2: MNHEY, SVGAGI. CDR3 amino acids: CASSDRTANNEQFF. The CDR3 DNA is TGTGCCAGCAGTGACCGGACAGCAAACAATGAGCAGTTCTTC.

The rearrangement joins TRBV30 to TRBJ1-2, with 9 bases matching TRBD1. Germline-derived CDR1 and CDR2 are GTSNPN and SVGIG (reference sequence). This CDR3 comprises 15 residues. V gave up 0 bases and J gave up 4 bases; unmatched junction bases: 6. The DNA for the CDR3 is TGTGCCTGGAGTGTACCGAGACAGGGGGTCTATGGCTACACCTTC. Its protein is CAWSVPRQGVYGYTF.

The V gene is TRBV6-1, the J gene TRBJ2-7; no firm D call. CDR3 size: 14 residues. V shed 10 bases and J shed 0 bases, with 16 bases lying between them. Germline CDR1 and CDR2: MNHNS and SASEGT. The CDR3 sequence: CATRPAPLSYEQYF. DNA for the CDR3: TGTGCCACACGACCAGCACCACTCTCCTACGAGCAGTACTTC.

The chain links TRBV5-1 to TRBJ1-2; TRBD1 is a possible D gene (5 bases). CDR1 SGHRS and CDR2 YFSETQ come from the germline V gene. Trimming shortened V by 0 bases and J by 6 bases, and 9 bases separated the two germline ends. The CDR3 spans 13 residues. This chain's CDR3 is CASSLGGVDGYTF. The CDR3 coding sequence is TGCGCCAGCAGCTTGGGAGGGGTTGATGGCTACACCTTC.

This rearrangement joins TRBV5-1 to TRBJ2-4; 10 positions match TRBD2. The V and J ends lost 0 bases and 2 bases, in that order; junction bases with no gene match: 5. This CDR3 has 17 residues. Per the germline V gene, CDR1 is SGHRS and CDR2 is YFSETQ. This chain's CDR3 is CASSLEPSGSSKNIQYF. CDR3 nucleotides: TGCGCCAGCAGCTTGGAGCCTAGCGGGAGTTCCAAAAACATTCAGTACTTC.

Of note for this clone: The same CDR3 arises from other DNA sequences in this sample as well. The V call is TRBV7-2, the J call TRBJ2-7, with TRBD2 matching over 7 bases. CDR1 is SGHTA and CDR2 is FQGNSA in the germline V gene. Trimming removed 3 bases from V and 3 bases from J; junction bases left unmatched: 5. The length of the CDR3 is 14 residues. The CDR3 sequence is CASSFTGGVYEQYF. The CDR3 DNA is TGTGCCAGCAGCTTTACGGGGGGTGTCTACGAGCAGTACTTC.

The rearrangement uses TRBV6-1 and TRBJ1-2; D gene uncertain. V shed 1 base and J shed 5 bases, with 17 bases lying between them. The CDR3 length is 16 residues. Germline loops: CDR1 MNHNS, CDR2 SASEGT. In DNA, the CDR3 is TGTGCCAGCAGTGAAGTAGCAGGCGTCTCGGGGTATGGCTACACCTTC. Translation gives CASSEVAGVSGYGYTF.

This clone has a single count. The genes are TRBV18 and TRBJ2-7; D unclear. Germline V lookup: CDR1 KGHSH, CDR2 LQKENI. Trimming shortened V by 2 bases and J by 3 bases, and 11 bases separated the two germline ends. There are 14 residues in the CDR3. The CDR3 loop is CASSPTVPSYEQYF. The CDR3 DNA reads as TGTGCCAGCTCACCAACAGTCCCTAGCTACGAGCAGTACTTC.

V is TRBV11-2 and J is TRBJ2-5; no definite D call. The CDR3 consists of 14 residues. The ends were cut back, 1 base at V and 5 bases at J, with 11 bases in the middle. CDR1 is SGHAT and CDR2 is FQNNGV in the germline V gene. The CDR3 coding sequence is TGTGCCAGCAGCTTAGGGCCTTTGGGGGAGACCCAGTACTTC. Amino acids: CASSLGPLGETQYF.

The V and J genes are TRBV6-1 and TRBJ1-6; D unresolved. Germline V gene sequence: CDR1 MNHNS, CDR2 SASEGT. This CDR3 has 19 residues. The ends were cut back, 2 bases at V and 9 bases at J, with 26 bases in the middle. The chain's CDR3 is CASSELWGGVTVLSSPLHF. CDR3 bases: TGTGCCAGCAGTGAATTGTGGGGTGGGGTCACGGTCTTGAGTTCACCCCTCCACTTT.

The chain recombines TRBV5-1 with TRBJ1-5, with 8 bases identical to TRBD1. Germline V gene sequence: CDR1 SGHRS, CDR2 YFSETQ. This CDR3 is 16 amino acids long. The J segment lost 7 bases and the V segment lost 0 bases, leaving 9 bases of the junction unmatched. The CDR3: CASSLDGQGGGQPQHF. As DNA, the CDR3 is TGCGCCAGCAGCTTGGACGGACAGGGTGGCGGGCAGCCCCAGCATTTT.

In nucleotides, the CDR3 is TGTGCCAGCACCCCGGACCGGGGCGAGGTTAGGGGCTACACCTTC. Protein sequence: CASTPDRGEVRGYTF. The chain joins TRBV25-1 to TRBJ1-2; D is possibly TRBD1 (5 bases). Germline CDR1 is MGHDK and CDR2 is SYGVNS. The CDR3 is 15 amino acids. V lost 7 bases and J lost 8, with 23 bases in between.

This clone was recorded only once. The rearrangement uses TRBV30 and TRBJ1-5; a possible D gene is TRBD1 (5 bases). The CDR3 loop spans 13 amino acids. The V gene lost 3 bases and the J gene lost 3 bases, with 9 bases spanning the gap. The V gene's germline CDR1 is GTSNPN and CDR2 SVGIG (reference sequence). CDR3 sequence reads: CAWRAQDNQPQHF. In DNA, the CDR3 is TGTGCCTGGAGGGCACAGGACAATCAGCCCCAGCATTTT.

The CDR3 region is CAISAQGNSPLHF. Here the CDR3 DNA reads TGTGCCATCAGTGCACAGGGGAATTCACCCCTCCACTTT. V is TRBV10-3 and J is TRBJ1-6; 7 nucleotides agree with TRBD1. The CDR3 extends over 13 amino acids. The ends lost 4 bases at V and 7 bases at J; junction bases unmatched: 1. CDR1 is ENHRY, CDR2 SYGVKD, per germline.

The rearrangement joins TRBV7-9 to TRBJ1-1; 8 bases are a match to TRBD1. J lost 1 base, V lost 3 bases, and 4 bases had no gene match. This CDR3 comprises 15 residues. Looked up from germline, CDR1 is SEHNR and CDR2 is FQNEAQ (reference sequence). DNA of the CDR3: TGTGCCAGCAGCTTCCGAACAGGGGGGAACACTGAAGCTTTCTTT. Translation gives CASSFRTGGNTEAFF.

This chain uses TRBV28 with TRBJ2-7; 9 nucleotides line up with TRBD2. The CDR3 contains 15 residues. CDR1 and CDR2 (germline): MDHEN, SYDVKM. Trimming at V came to 1 base and at J to 6 bases, leaving 7 bases not matched to a gene. For the CDR3, the DNA is TGTGCCAGCAGTTTATCGGCGGGAGGGCCTAGCGAGCAGTACTTC. Translated: CASSLSAGGPSEQYF.

The rearrangement links TRBV5-5 to TRBJ1-3; a possible D gene is TRBD1 (5 bases). The CDR3 is 15 amino acids. Germline-derived CDR1 and CDR2 are SGHKS and YYEKEE (reference sequence). Trimming shortened V by 0 bases and J by 5 bases, and 12 bases separated the two germline ends. CDR3 in DNA: TGTGCCAGCAGCTTGGTGAAGGAGGGGAGAAACACCATATATTTT. This gives the protein CASSLVKEGRNTIYF.

This chain connects TRBV6-1 to TRBJ2-1; 8 bases are a match to TRBD2. The ends lost 10 bases at V and 3 bases at J; junction bases unmatched: 5. This CDR3 has 13 residues. Germline V gene sequence: CDR1 MNHNS, CDR2 SASEGT. This CDR3 is CAIQAGDYNEQFF. In DNA form, the CDR3 reads TGTGCCATCCAAGCGGGAGACTACAATGAGCAGTTCTTC.